The 24 T cell receptor beta chains in this list originate from one sample, sequenced in a study of vaccination effects on CD4 cells after COVID-19. Which antigens these TCRs recognize remains unknown. In the ViraFEST assay, antigen-specific CD4+ clonotypes were identified by expansion after peptide-pool stimulation. Cells that had been cultured for 10 days were the source of isolated CD4+ T cells. The data were produced by immunoSEQ multiplex PCR, yet TCRdb's version contains in-frame clones alone and is incomplete. The sample records 50,000 to 65,000 clones, 80% being singletons. The input for sequencing was CD4+ T cells from PBMCs cultured with HCoV-229E spike peptides, taken before COVID-19 vaccination. Every receptor here comes from a human donor who received a COVID-19 vaccine.

The chain uses TRBV9 and TRBJ2-7; D might be TRBD1 (6 bases). Germline CDR1 SGDLS, CDR2 YYNGEE. This CDR3 contains 14 residues. Trimming pared 2 bases from V and 6 bases from J, leaving 15 bases between. The CDR3 protein is CASSVSPAGAEQYV. The CDR3 DNA follows: TGTGCCAGCAGCGTGAGCCCGGCAGGGGCCGAGCAGTACGTC.

The chain joins TRBV12-3 or TRBV12-4 to TRBJ2-2; D remains ambiguous. Trimming took 9 bases from V and 7 from J, leaving 12 bases between them. This CDR3 spans 12 amino acids. CDR3 DNA sequence: TGTGCCAGGAGACTTGGGAACGGGGAGCTGTTTTTT. It encodes CARRLGNGELFF.

V gene TRBV5-1 combines with J gene TRBJ2-5; TRBD1 or TRBD2 may be the D gene (6 bases each). The germline V gene encodes CDR1 SGHRS and CDR2 YFSETQ. The CDR3 loop spans 16 amino acids. V was pared by 4 bases and J by 5 bases, with 21 bases between. The DNA of the CDR3 is TGCGCCAGCAGCATGCGGCCGACAGGAGGGCAGGAGACCCAGTACTTC. Protein: CASSMRPTGGQETQYF.

This chain links TRBV10-3 with TRBJ2-5; no firm D call. The CDR3 is 14 residues long. Looked up from germline, CDR1 is ENHRY and CDR2 is SYGVKD. Trimming took off 11 bases at V and 2 bases at J, with 18 bases between the two ends. This CDR3 is CAVGVSQGQETQYF. The CDR3 nucleotides read TGTGCCGTCGGAGTGTCCCAAGGACAAGAGACCCAGTACTTC.

The chain carries TRBV6-5 and TRBJ1-2, with D uncertain. CDR3 length: 13 residues. Trimming stripped 2 bases from V and 7 bases from J, with 11 bases between. Looked up from germline, CDR1 is MNHEY and CDR2 is SVGAGI. DNA for the CDR3: TGTGCCAGCAGTTACGAGGGTCTGGCTGGCTACACCTTC. As protein: CASSYEGLAGYTF.

The chain is built from TRBV18 and TRBJ1-2; no reliable D call. In germline, CDR1 is KGHSH, CDR2 LQKENI. The CDR3 is 14 amino acids. V gave up 4 bases and J gave up 3 bases, with 12 bases separating them. CDR3 loop: CASSQGNEDYGYTF. The CDR3 bases are TGTGCCAGCTCACAAGGGAATGAGGACTATGGCTACACCTTC. Together with reference TRBV18 and TRBJ1-2, the CDR3 gives the full variable domain: NAGVMQNPRHLVRRRGQEARLRCSPMKGHSHVYWYRQLPEEGLKFMVYLQKENIIDESGMPKERFSAEFPKEGPSILRIQQVVRGDSAAYFCASSQGNEDYGYTFGSGTRLTVV.

This clone has a single count. The rearrangement links TRBV30 to TRBJ1-5, with TRBD1 identical over 8 bases. Per germline, CDR1 GTSNPN and CDR2 SVGIG (reference sequence). The CDR3 has 15 amino acids. Trimming removed 2 bases from V and 4 bases from J; junction bases left unmatched: 7. The CDR3: CAWSPRDRLNQPQHF. CDR3 DNA sequence: TGTGCCTGGAGTCCGCGGGACAGGCTAAATCAGCCCCAGCATTTT.

The rearrangement uses TRBV6-5 and TRBJ2-3; 7 bases are shared with TRBD1. Per germline, CDR1 MNHEY and CDR2 SVGAGI. V shed 6 bases, J shed 1 base, and the junction held 7 bases outside the gene matches. The CDR3 has 15 amino acids. This CDR3 is CASRETGRGTDTQYF. CDR3 sequence (DNA): TGTGCCAGCAGGGAGACAGGGCGTGGCACAGATACGCAGTATTTT.

This rearrangement joins TRBV9 to TRBJ2-2, with D perhaps TRBD1 (6 bases). CDR1 and CDR2 from the germline V gene are SGDLS and YYNGEE. Trimming left V 4 bases short and J 5 bases short, with 15 bases between. The CDR3 has 15 amino acids. CDR3 coding DNA: TGTGCCAGCAGCAAGAAACAGGGTGGGACCGGGGAGCTGTTTTTT. Amino acid sequence: CASSKKQGGTGELFF.

V usage is TRBV6-6 and J usage is TRBJ1-6; 7 bases agree with TRBD1. Unmatched junction bases numbered 7, after V lost 5 bases and J lost 6 bases. There are 15 residues in the CDR3. Germline V gene sequence: CDR1 MNHNY, CDR2 SVGAGI (reference sequence). The CDR3, as DNA: TGTGCCAGCAGTACCATGACAGGGAGTAATTCACCCCTCCACTTT. Its translation: CASSTMTGSNSPLHF.

The chain employs TRBV2 and TRBJ1-2, with no clear D. Looked up from germline, CDR1 is SNHLY and CDR2 is FYNNEI. This CDR3 spans 14 amino acids. V was trimmed by 5 bases and J by 7 bases, leaving 17 bases between them. For the CDR3, the DNA is TGTGCCAGCAGTCGTGATCCCCAAATCGGTGGCTACACCTTC. Its protein product is CASSRDPQIGGYTF.

This clone appeared once. The rearrangement links TRBV6-6 to TRBJ1-2; TRBD1 matches at 7 bases. Germline values: CDR1 MNHNY, CDR2 SVGAGI (reference sequence). The CDR3 has 14 amino acids. The trim removed 4 bases at V and 2 bases at J, leaving 4 bases unmatched. This CDR3 reads CASSWGTANYGYTF. In DNA, the CDR3 is TGTGCCAGCAGTTGGGGGACAGCCAACTATGGCTACACCTTC.

The CDR3 reads CASSLRHQGANTGELFF. For the CDR3, the DNA is TGTGCCAGCAGCCTACGACATCAGGGGGCGAACACCGGGGAGCTGTTTTTT. The gene calls are TRBV7-2 and TRBJ2-2, with 7 bases that match TRBD1. The length of the CDR3 is 17 residues. Germline V gene lookup returns CDR1 SGHTA and CDR2 FQGNSA. The ends lost 5 bases at V and 0 bases at J; junction bases unmatched: 9. Combining the CDR3 with reference TRBV7-2 and TRBJ2-2 gives the whole variable domain GAGVSQSPSNKVTEKGKDVELRCDPISGHTALYWYRQSLGQGLEFLIYFQGNSAPDKSGLPSDRFSAERTGGSVSTLTIQRTQQEDSAVYLCASSLRHQGANTGELFFGEGSRLTVL.

The CDR3 spells CASSLNLNTEAFF. CDR3 DNA sequence: TGTGCCAGCAGCTTAAATCTGAACACTGAAGCTTTCTTT. This chain uses TRBV11-1 with TRBJ1-1; the D is unclear. This CDR3 has 13 amino acids. The V gene's germline CDR1 is SGHAT and CDR2 FQDESV (reference sequence). Trimming removed 2 bases at V and 0 bases at J, with 4 bases between.

The genes are TRBV6-5 and TRBJ2-5; tentatively, D is TRBD2 (6 bases). CDR1 and CDR2 from the germline V gene are MNHEY and SVGAGI. The CDR3 loop spans 16 amino acids. V lost 2 bases and J 2 bases, leaving 15 bases between the germline ends. CDR3 region: CASSYTPPAGQETQYF. As DNA, the CDR3 is TGTGCCAGCAGTTACACCCCTCCGGCGGGGCAAGAGACCCAGTACTTC.

The rearrangement links TRBV14 to TRBJ2-3; 7 positions agree with TRBD1. Germline V gene data show CDR1 as SGHDN and CDR2 as FVKESK. J lost 0 bases, V lost 4 bases, and 4 bases had no gene match. CDR3 size: 15 residues. The CDR3 protein is CASSRRGSSTDTQYF. The CDR3, as DNA: TGTGCCAGCAGCCGCAGGGGGAGTAGCACAGATACGCAGTATTTT.

In this sample, this clone turned up once. The chain couples TRBV6-5 to TRBJ2-7, with D uncertain. Germline values: CDR1 MNHEY, CDR2 SVGAGI. V was cut by 6 bases and J by 5 bases, with 8 bases left in between. The CDR3 totals 11 residues. The CDR3, as DNA: TGTGCCAGCAGCAGACTCCACGAGCAGTACGTC. The encoded protein is CASSRLHEQYV.

A few counts support this clone. This chain's CDR3 is CASSSRTSGGTDTQYF. The CDR3 coding sequence is TGCGCCAGCAGCTCCAGGACTAGCGGGGGCACAGATACGCAGTATTTT. This sequence joins TRBV5-1 and TRBJ2-3; 12 nucleotides match TRBD2. Germline V gene data show CDR1 as SGHRS and CDR2 as YFSETQ. Unmatched junction bases numbered 3, after V lost 3 bases and J lost 1 base. The CDR3 covers 16 residues.

The chain couples TRBV24-1 to TRBJ2-3; TRBD1 aligns across 12 bases. Germline CDR1 is KGHDR and CDR2 is SFDVKD. The CDR3 consists of 18 residues. V gave up 3 bases and J gave up 4 bases; unmatched junction bases: 10. The chain's CDR3 is CATSDPNSGTGGADTQYF. In DNA form, the CDR3 reads TGTGCCACCAGTGATCCTAACTCCGGGACAGGGGGCGCAGATACGCAGTATTTT.

This clone was seen only once. V usage is TRBV6-5 and J usage is TRBJ2-5, with a tentative D call TRBD1 (5 bases). This CDR3 contains 15 residues. Germline CDR1 is MNHEY and CDR2 is SVGAGI. V gave up 6 bases and J gave up 5 bases, with 19 bases separating them. CDR3 in DNA: TGTGCCAGCAGAATCGACAGTTCCCGGGTGGAGACCCAGTACTTC. Amino acid sequence: CASRIDSSRVETQYF.

Only one count was recorded for this clone. This chain joins TRBV4-3 and TRBJ1-2, with a tentative D call TRBD1 (6 bases). There are 16 residues in the CDR3. Germline CDR1 LGHNA, CDR2 YSLEER. Trimming left V 1 base short and J 5 bases short, with 17 bases between. CDR3 sequence: CASSQVGDIDLYGYTF. In DNA, the CDR3 is TGCGCCAGCAGCCAAGTCGGGGACATAGATTTGTATGGCTACACCTTC.

The rearrangement joins TRBV24-1 to TRBJ1-5, with 8 nucleotides matching TRBD1. In germline, CDR1 is KGHDR, CDR2 SFDVKD. This CDR3 is 18 amino acids long. After removal of 3 bases from V and 2 bases from J, the junction contained 11 bases not matched to a gene. The CDR3 DNA reads as TGTGCCACCAGTGATCCACCGACAGGGGAGGGTGGCAATCAGCCCCAGCATTTT. Its protein is CATSDPPTGEGGNQPQHF.

The chain carries TRBV7-3 and TRBJ2-1; D is tentatively TRBD1 or TRBD2 (5 bases each). This CDR3 is built from 15 residues. V dropped 1 base and J dropped 1 base, with 8 bases sitting between them. CDR1 and CDR2 (germline): SGHTA, FQGTGA. Here the CDR3 DNA reads TGTGCCAGCAGCTTAAGTTGGGGGTCCTACAATGAGCAGTTCTTC. It specifies CASSLSWGSYNEQFF.

V usage is TRBV5-1 and J usage is TRBJ2-1; a weak D match, TRBD1 (6 bases). The V and J ends lost 1 base and 4 bases respectively, with 18 bases between them. This CDR3 contains 17 residues. Looked up from germline, CDR1 is SGHRS and CDR2 is YFSETQ. The CDR3 DNA reads as TGCGCCAGCAGCTTGCCCTTTACAGGGTCGGGGTACAATGAGCAGTTCTTC. Protein: CASSLPFTGSGYNEQFF.